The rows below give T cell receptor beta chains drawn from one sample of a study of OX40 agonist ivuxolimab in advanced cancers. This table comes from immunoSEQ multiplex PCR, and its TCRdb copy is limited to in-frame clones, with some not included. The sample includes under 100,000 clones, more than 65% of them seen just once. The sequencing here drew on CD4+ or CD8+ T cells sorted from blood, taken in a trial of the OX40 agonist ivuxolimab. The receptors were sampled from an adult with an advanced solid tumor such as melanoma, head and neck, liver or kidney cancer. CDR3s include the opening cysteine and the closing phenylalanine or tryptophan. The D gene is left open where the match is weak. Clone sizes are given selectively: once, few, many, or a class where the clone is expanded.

TGTGCCACCAGCAGAGGGGGGAACTACAATGAGCAGTTCTTC CATSRGGNYNEQFF TRBJ2-1 - TRBV15 -
TGTGCCAGCAGTTGGGACTACAGCAGCTCCTACGAGCAGTACTTC CASSWDYSSSYEQYF TRBJ2-7 TRBD2 TRBV6-1 -
TGTGCCAGCAGCAGGGGACAGGGGAACATTCAGTACTTC CASSRGQGNIQYF TRBJ2-4 TRBD1 TRBV6-5 -
TGTGCCAGTAGTGGGTTTTCCAGGGAAGGTCTAAATGGCTACACCTTC CASSGFSREGLNGYTF TRBJ1-2 - TRBV19 -
TGTGCCAGCAGTCCCCGACCCGCGGGAGATGAGCAGTTCTTC CASSPRPAGDEQFF TRBJ2-1 TRBD2 TRBV6-6 -
TGTGCTAGTGGTGACGGAGGCAATCAGCCCCAGCATTTT CASGDGGNQPQHF TRBJ1-5 - TRBV12-5 -
TGTGCCAGCAGCGGCCAGAATGCCTACGGCTACACCTTC CASSGQNAYGYTF TRBJ1-2 - TRBV6-6 -
TGTGCCAGCAGAGAAAGGGCGACCGGGACGGGCTCCTACGAGCAGTACTTC CASRERATGTGSYEQYF TRBJ2-7 - TRBV11-2 -
TGTGCCAGCAGCTTTGGAGGCAGTGCGAATGAGCAGTTCTTC CASSFGGSANEQFF TRBJ2-1 - TRBV5-5 -
TGTGCCAGCAGCCGAACCGGGACTAGTCCTAATGAGCAGTTCTTC CASSRTGTSPNEQFF TRBJ2-1 TRBD2 TRBV7-8 -
TGCGCCAGCAGCCCCCTGGGGGGTCTCTACAATGAGCAGTTCTTC CASSPLGGLYNEQFF TRBJ2-1 - TRBV4-3 -
TGTGCCAGCAGCCAACAAGCCGGGACACCGAAAGATGGCTACACCTTC CASSQQAGTPKDGYTF TRBJ1-2 - TRBV14 -
TGTGCCAGCAAGGGTATTTTCGTGAGAACTGGGGCCAACGTCCTGACTTTC CASKGIFVRTGANVLTF TRBJ2-6 - TRBV13 -
TGTGCCAGCAGCGTAGCGGTTAAAGAGACCCAGTACTTC CASSVAVKETQYF TRBJ2-5 - TRBV9 -
TGCGCCAGCAGCTCTACCCCGGCGGGGAGCACAGATACGCAGTATTTT CASSSTPAGSTDTQYF TRBJ2-3 - TRBV5-1 -
TGTGCCACCAGCAGACGGATTTCGGATCTCTCTGGAAACACCATATATTTT CATSRRISDLSGNTIYF TRBJ1-3 - TRBV15 -
TGCGCCAGCAGCTTGCGACAGGCCACAGATACGCAGTATTTT CASSLRQATDTQYF TRBJ2-3 - TRBV5-1 -
TGTGCCAGCAGTGAAGCGGGGGGGGACACTGAAGCTTTCTTT CASSEAGGDTEAFF TRBJ1-1 - TRBV6-1 -
TGTGCCAGCAGTGAAGATAACAGGGCCTCCTACGAGCAGTACTTC CASSEDNRASYEQYF TRBJ2-7 - TRBV6-1 -
TGTGCCAGTCTTGGATTGGCCGGCACTGAAGCTTTCTTT CASLGLAGTEAFF TRBJ1-1 - TRBV7-9 -
TGCGCCAGCGGACCGGGACAGGGATCAGCTAACTATGGCTACACCTTC CASGPGQGSANYGYTF TRBJ1-2 TRBD1 TRBV5-1 -
TGTGCCAGCAGAGGGAGGGTAACGGACCTAGAGCCCCAGCATTTT CASRGRVTDLEPQHF TRBJ1-5 - TRBV6-1 -
TGTGCCAGCAGCTTCCCACGGGGCCCTGCTAGAAACACCATATATTTT CASSFPRGPARNTIYF TRBJ1-3 - TRBV7-3 -
TGTGCCAGCAGCGTAAGTAGCGGGATTGTCTACAATGAGCAGTTCTTC CASSVSSGIVYNEQFF TRBJ2-1 TRBD2 TRBV9 -
TGTGCCAGCAGTGAAGCCGGGTATAGCAATCAGCCCCAGCATTTT CASSEAGYSNQPQHF TRBJ1-5 - TRBV6-1 -
TGTGCCAGCAGGAGGGGGTACTCTAATGAAAAACTGTTTTTT CASRRGYSNEKLFF TRBJ1-4 - TRBV6-5 -
TGCGCCAGGCTAATGATTAACGTTAGCGGGAGGGCCGGGAACATTCAGTACTTC CARLMINVSGRAGNIQYF TRBJ2-4 TRBD2 TRBV5-1 -
TGTGCCAGTAGAGCCGGACAGGGGGCTTATAGCAATCAGCCCCAGCATTTT CASRAGQGAYSNQPQHF TRBJ1-5 TRBD1 TRBV19 few
TGTGCCAGCGTAGACAGGGGGCTCACTGAAGCTTTCTTT CASVDRGLTEAFF TRBJ1-1 TRBD1 TRBV27 -
TGTGCTAGTGGTATAGATTACACAGATACGCAGTATTTT CASGIDYTDTQYF TRBJ2-3 - TRBV12-5 -
TGTGCCAGCAGCTTGATGGTGGAGCAGTACTTC CASSLMVEQYF TRBJ2-7 - TRBV7-9 -
TGTGCCAGCAGCCCCCCCGGGCCGGGGCTCATGAACACTGAAGCTTTCTTT CASSPPGPGLMNTEAFF TRBJ1-1 - TRBV9 -
TGTGCCAGTAGTTCACGCGGAGAGGGAAGCTACGAGCAGTACTTC CASSSRGEGSYEQYF TRBJ2-7 - TRBV19 -
TGTGCCAGCAGTTACGCTTCCACAGATACGCAGTATTTT CASSYASTDTQYF TRBJ2-3 - TRBV6-5 -
TGCGCCAGCAGCTTGGTTCTGGACAGCTCCTACAATGAGCAGTTCTTC CASSLVLDSSYNEQFF TRBJ2-1 - TRBV5-1 -
TGTGCCGGTGCGGAGCGGGGGGGAAGTGAGCAGTTCTTC CAGAERGGSEQFF TRBJ2-1 TRBD2 TRBV27 -
TGTGCCTGGAGTATGACACAGGGTCGGCCCCAGCATTTT CAWSMTQGRPQHF TRBJ1-5 - TRBV30 few
TGCGCCAGCAGCCAAGATCGGGCCTGGGACAGTTCTATCTATGGCTACACCTTC CASSQDRAWDSSIYGYTF TRBJ1-2 TRBD1 TRBV4-3 -
TGCAGCGTTCTTCTAGTCACTAACTATGGCTACACCTTC CSVLLVTNYGYTF TRBJ1-2 - TRBV29-1 -
TGTGCCAGCAGTCTGGGCCAGCGCGGAGAGACCCAGTACTTC CASSLGQRGETQYF TRBJ2-5 - TRBV6-5 -
TGTGCCTGGAGAGTAGGGAAACAGCAGTTCTTC CAWRVGKQQFF TRBJ2-1 - TRBV30 -
TGTGCCAGCAGAAGGACTTCCTCCTACGAGCAGTACTTC CASRRTSSYEQYF TRBJ2-7 - TRBV27 -
TGTGCCAGCAGCAAGGGACAGGGTAGTTATGGCTACACCTTC CASSKGQGSYGYTF TRBJ1-2 TRBD1 TRBV7-8 -
TGTGCCAGCAGTGTAAACAGGGGAGGGAACACTGAAGCTTTCTTT CASSVNRGGNTEAFF TRBJ1-1 TRBD1 TRBV27 -
TGTGCCAGCAGCCCACTAGCGGGGGGGCGGACCAAAAACATTCAGTACTTC CASSPLAGGRTKNIQYF TRBJ2-4 TRBD2 TRBV27 -
TGTGCCAGCTCGTTGGGGCCGGCAGATACGCAGTATTTT CASSLGPADTQYF TRBJ2-3 - TRBV7-6 -
TGTGCCAGCAGCTCGGGACTAGTCGGAGCAGATACGCAGTATTTT CASSSGLVGADTQYF TRBJ2-3 TRBD2 TRBV5-4 -